This T cell receptor (beta chain) appears in the sequencing data of a study of Graves' ophthalmopathy and Graves' hyperthyroidism. This clonotype was detected many times. Its cognate antigen is unknown. Using RNA transcripts, the TCR beta CDR3 regions were amplified. RT-PCR in the first round used HTBI primers; a second-round multiplex PCR followed. One entry per CDR3 protein, called by TCRdb with MiXCR from the multiplex PCR reads. The table lists tens of thousands of distinct CDR3 sequences, roughly 50% of them singletons. Aged 18 to 65, the patients with hyperthyroidism had under 2 months' duration and were newly diagnosed. Looked up from germline, CDR1 is SGHVS and CDR2 is FQNEAQ. This CDR3 is built from 14 residues. V dropped 4 bases and J dropped 2 bases, with 12 bases sitting between them. Findings of the study overall: The model forecast ophthalmopathy progression, reaching around 70% sensitivity and about 75% specificity.

Material: peripheral blood. The chain links TRBV7-8 to TRBJ2-7, with D perhaps TRBD1 (6 bases). This receptor was identified in an adult woman with stable Graves' hyperthyroidism. CDR3 loop: CASSSSYRAYEQYF. Here the CDR3 DNA reads TGTGCCAGCAGCTCGTCTTACAGGGCCTACGAGCAGTACTTC.